One TCR beta chain is described in this entry. This clone's antigen is unknown. Base qualities are not provided; no much larger clone lies one nucleotide away. TCRbeta CDR3 regions were amplified from genomic DNA by means of the immunoSEQ Assay, a bias-controlled multiplex PCR. Turning to the authors' computational methods: The number of nucleated cells in each sample was estimated from the amplification of reference gene primers within the assay. To quantify the absolute abundance of each unique TCRbeta CDR3 rearrangement, sequence reads were collapsed and filtered. For each sample, productive Simpson clonality was calculated as the square root of Simpson's diversity index across productive rearrangements. TCRdb limited this immuneACCESS table to in-frame rearrangements with V and J called. A share of clones is missing; checked studies link under half to unresolved V genes, and the rest is unexplained. V, J and clone size were drawn from that table, and D and trimming were deduced from the DNA. Counted in this sample were roughly 300,000 clones; roughly 90% of them appeared once. Of the sample, around 6.6% is held by the ten largest clones.

This sample was taken from a study of blood T cell repertoires in COVID-19 (dated by TCRdb to the early 2020s). In the study overall: Samples covering the acute and convalescent phases of COVID-19 were provided by collaborators in the United States, Italy and Spain. Samples were obtained from the ongoing ImmuneRACE study (first 160 participants) and from 1,254 subjects provided by 6 global collaborators. The material from the prospective study consisted of cDNA or gDNA derived from T cells, B-cell-depleted T cells, or PBMCs. The dataset comprised deeply sampled blood TCRbeta repertoires from subjects exposed to, actively infected with, or recovered from COVID-19. Nearly every sample came with metadata listing a de-identified subject ID, COVID-19 status, age in years and sex. HLA class I and class II types, where available, came from metadata supplied by the sample provider rather than from assay-based typing. The repertoires were made available in a free public database intended to serve as a resource for research on the immune response to SARS-CoV-2.

V lost 2 bases and J lost 0 bases; the stretch between them is 8 bases long. The CDR3 spans 14 residues, from the cysteine through the phenylalanine. Solely the CDR3 DNA is kept, with 42 bases framed from the first base. The germline V gene provides CDR1 SNHLY and CDR2 FYNNEI. A second Seattle source provided samples from volunteer blood donors who had recovered from COVID-19. Whole blood was collected in K2EDTA tubes by collaborating institutions according to the institutions' own protocols. For TCRbeta analysis, collaborator samples were shipped as frozen whole blood, as isolated PBMCs, or as DNA extracted from either sample type. On the study overall, not on this receptor specifically: How much clinical and demographic metadata was included differed by source and by participant, and the metadata was provided uncurated.

The sequenced material came from peripheral blood. The rearrangement joined TRBV2 to TRBJ2-7; the D gene remains uncertain. This sequence was found in a man between 18 and 29 years old who had recovered from COVID-19. The nucleotide sequence is TGTGCCAGCAGTGAATCGGGTCGCTCCTACGAGCAGTACTTC. Its amino acids are CASSESGRSYEQYF. Outside the CDR3, residues come from the reference TRBV2 and TRBJ2-7 proteins, so the full variable domain is: EPEVTQTPSHQVTQMGQEVILRCVPISNHLYFYWYRQILGQKVEFLVSFYNNEISEKSEIFDDQFSVERPDGSNFTLKIRSTKLEDSAMYFCASSESGRSYEQYFGPGTRLTVT.